These 18 T cell receptor beta chains originate from one sample sequenced in a study of blood T cells in healthy people across ages. For the second PCR, which ran for roughly 6 to 12 cycles, a sample-barcoded 5' primer and a J-beta primer mix were used. TCRdb reprocessed the 5' RACE reads via MiXCR and lists one record per CDR3 protein. The table shows about 750,000 distinct CDR3 sequences, with roughly 53% occurring only once. The specimen sequenced was blood. The receptors here all came from a man at least 80 years old in good health.

The V and J genes are TRBV6-1 and TRBJ1-2; D is undetermined. The length of the CDR3 is 14 residues. V shed 2 bases and J shed 4 bases, with 11 bases lying between them. Germline CDR1 is MNHNS and CDR2 is SASEGT. CDR3 loop: CASSEPQARYGYTF. The DNA of the CDR3 is TGTGCCAGCAGTGAACCCCAGGCTCGCTATGGCTACACCTTC.

The V and J genes are TRBV20-1 and TRBJ2-3, with 9 bases matching TRBD2. Germline-derived CDR1 and CDR2 are DFQATT and SNEGSKA (reference sequence). Trimming cost V 0 bases and J 4 bases; bases outside gene matches: 8. This CDR3 has 16 amino acids. In DNA, the CDR3 is TGCAGTGCTAGAGATAGCCTAGCGGGACTGGCAGATACGCAGTATTTT. Translation gives CSARDSLAGLADTQYF.

The chain is built from TRBV7-2 and TRBJ2-1; D gene uncertain. Between the trimmed V and J ends, which lost 1 base and 3 bases, there was a span of 10 bases. Germline V gene sequence: CDR1 SGHTA, CDR2 FQGNSA. The length of the CDR3 is 15 residues. For the CDR3, the DNA is TGTGCCAGCAGCTTAGATCCCAATTTCTACAATGAGCAGTTCTTC. Amino acids: CASSLDPNFYNEQFF.

This clonotype was detected only a few times. Its ends do not fully match the called genes, so a read error is possible. V gene TRBV5-1 combines with J gene TRBJ1-5, with D tentatively TRBD1 (6 bases). Germline values: CDR1 SGHRS, CDR2 YFSETQ. The CDR3 spans 15 residues. CDR3 sequence: CASSLTGNSNQPQHF. The CDR3 nucleotides are TGTGCCAGCAGCCTGACAGGCAATAGCAATCAGCCCCAGCATTTT.

DNA of the CDR3: TGTGCCAGCAGCCAAGAAAGGACTAGAGGATACGAGCAGTACTTC. Protein: CASSQERTRGYEQYF. This chain joins TRBV4-2 and TRBJ2-7; 7 bases fit TRBD2. Germline assignment: CDR1 LGHNA and CDR2 YNFKEQ. The CDR3 extends over 15 amino acids. V was clipped by 0 bases and J by 4 bases; unmatched bases: 6.

This clonotype was seen a handful of times. V is TRBV7-8 and J is TRBJ2-1, with 9 bases matching TRBD2. The J segment lost 0 bases and the V segment lost 3 bases, leaving 6 bases of the junction unmatched. In germline, CDR1 is SGHVS, CDR2 FQNEAQ. The CDR3 runs to 17 residues. The CDR3, as DNA: TGTGCCAGCAGCTTCCTAGCGGGACTCAGCTCCTACAATGAGCAGTTCTTC. Translation gives CASSFLAGLSSYNEQFF.

The chain uses TRBV3-1 and TRBJ2-7, with D perhaps TRBD1 (7 bases). The CDR3 spans 16 residues. Germline loops: CDR1 LGHDT, CDR2 YNNKEL (reference sequence). The V gene lost 0 bases and the J gene lost 1 base, with 13 bases spanning the gap. The CDR3 is CASSQDRPGGSYEQYF. The CDR3 DNA follows: TGTGCCAGCAGCCAAGATAGGCCAGGGGGGTCCTACGAGCAGTACTTC.

The table lists this clonotype with a few counts. The rearrangement uses TRBV7-2 and TRBJ2-7; D remains ambiguous. The CDR3 runs 14 residues. CDR1 and CDR2 (germline): SGHTA, FQGNSA. Trimming removed 5 bases at V and 6 bases at J, with 17 bases between. CDR3 residues: CASSPRSPMGEQYF. In DNA, the CDR3 is TGTGCCAGCAGCCCACGGTCCCCGATGGGCGAGCAGTACTTC.

Here the CDR3 reads CASSGGRGEQFF. As DNA, the CDR3 is TGTGCCAGCAGTGGAGGCCGGGGTGAGCAGTTCTTC. V usage is TRBV2 and J usage is TRBJ2-1; tentatively, D is TRBD2 (5 bases). This CDR3 spans 12 amino acids. The germline gives CDR1 SNHLY, CDR2 FYNNEI. Trimming removed 4 bases at V and 9 bases at J, with 10 bases between.

The V gene is TRBV5-1, the J gene TRBJ2-7, with TRBD2 as a possible D gene (6 bases). This CDR3 is built from 15 residues. Germline CDR1 reads SGHRS; CDR2 reads YFSETQ. V lost 3 bases to trimming and J lost 2 bases, with 15 bases between them. This CDR3 reads CASSWTGSGPYEQYF. The DNA of the CDR3 is TGCGCCAGCAGCTGGACGGGTAGCGGTCCCTACGAGCAGTACTTC. The full variable domain, with the rest looked up from reference TRBV5-1 and TRBJ2-7, is KAGVTQTPRYLIKTRGQQVTLSCSPISGHRSVSWYQQTPGQGLQFLFEYFSETQRNKGNFPGRFSGRQFSNSRSEMNVSTLELGDSALYLCASSWTGSGPYEQYFGPGTRLTVT.

This clonotype was detected a few times. The V and J genes are TRBV2 and TRBJ2-1; 7 nucleotides align to TRBD1. Germline trimming cut 6 bases from V and 6 bases from J; bases unmatched to any gene: 5. The CDR3 spans 13 residues. CDR1 and CDR2 (germline): SNHLY, FYNNEI. The CDR3 spells CASSGTELNEQFF. The CDR3 bases are TGTGCCAGCAGCGGGACAGAGCTCAATGAGCAGTTCTTC.

This clonotype was found a few times. The chain carries TRBV9 and TRBJ2-7, with 8 bases aligning to TRBD1. In germline, CDR1 is SGDLS, CDR2 YYNGEE. The CDR3 covers 15 residues. With V trimmed by 0 bases and J by 7 bases, 9 bases remained unmatched. DNA for the CDR3: TGTGCCAGCAGCGTAGGAATTGGACAGGGTGGGGAGCAGTACTTC. It encodes CASSVGIGQGGEQYF.

The J gene is TRBJ1-1, the V gene TRBV25-1; tentative D call: TRBD1 (6 bases). Deletions cut 4 bases from V and 5 bases from J, with 17 bases between. Germline V gene sequence: CDR1 MGHDK, CDR2 SYGVNS. The CDR3 is 15 residues long. The CDR3 nucleotides read TGTGCCAGCAGTGCCGTTGGGGGCCCTAGAACTGAAGCTTTCTTT. This translates into CASSAVGGPRTEAFF. Variable domain in full (rest from reference TRBV25-1 and TRBJ1-1): EADIYQTPRYLVIGTGKKITLECSQTMGHDKMYWYQQDPGMELHLIHYSYGVNSTEKGDLSSESTVSRIRTEHFPLTLESARPSHTSQYLCASSAVGGPRTEAFFGQGTRLTVV.

The chain is built from TRBV29-1 and TRBJ1-1; D gene uncertain. V lost 4 bases to trimming and J lost 6 bases, with 6 bases between them. Germline values: CDR1 SQVTM, CDR2 ANQGSEA. The CDR3 is 10 amino acids. This CDR3 reads CSVVGPEAFF. CDR3 DNA: TGCAGCGTTGTAGGGCCTGAAGCTTTCTTT.

The rearrangement joins TRBV6-2 or TRBV6-3 to TRBJ2-2, with TRBD1 matching over 7 bases. Germline assignment: CDR1 MNHEY and CDR2 SVGEGT. V dropped 2 bases and J dropped 5; count of bases not matched to a gene: 5. The CDR3 has 15 amino acids. The CDR3 DNA follows: TGTGCCAGCAGTTACAGGGGGCTCGAAACCGGGGAGCTGTTTTTT. Translating gives CASSYRGLETGELFF.

The chain is built from TRBV19 and TRBJ2-7; D is unresolved. In germline, CDR1 is LNHDA, CDR2 SQIVND (reference sequence). The CDR3 is made up of 13 amino acids. V lost 5 bases and J lost 6, with 14 bases in between. The CDR3 protein is CASSFLENGEQYF. CDR3 coding DNA: TGTGCCAGTAGTTTCCTAGAAAATGGCGAGCAGTACTTC. The full variable domain, in which reference TRBV19 and TRBJ2-7 provide the parts outside the CDR3, is DGGITQSPKYLFRKEGQNVTLSCEQNLNHDAMYWYRQDPGQGLRLIYYSQIVNDFQKGDIAEGYSVSREKKESFPLTVTSAQKNPTAFYLCASSFLENGEQYFGPGTRLTVT.

The V gene is TRBV29-1, the J gene TRBJ2-1; 13 nucleotides agree with TRBD2. CDR3 length: 12 amino acids. Germline V gene lookup returns CDR1 SQVTM and CDR2 ANQGSEA. The V segment lost 7 bases and the J segment 10 bases; nucleotides outside the gene matches: 4. The CDR3 loop is CSGTSGSWEQFF. CDR3 in DNA: TGCAGCGGGACTAGCGGGAGCTGGGAGCAGTTCTTC.

The DNA for the CDR3 is TGTGCCACCAGTGATCCGGCTAGCGGGAGGAATGAGCAGTTCTTC. Its translation: CATSDPASGRNEQFF. V gene TRBV24-1 combines with J gene TRBJ2-1, with TRBD2 matching over 11 bases. Losses at the gene ends were 3 bases for V and 7 bases for J; bases not matched to a gene: 4. The germline V gene has CDR1 KGHDR and CDR2 SFDVKD. This CDR3 contains 15 residues.